Each of the 16 T cell receptor beta chains below was sequenced from the same sample in a study of CD8 T cells in ankylosing spondylitis. No antigen has been assigned to these receptors. Study-wide results and caveats: Blood from ankylosing spondylitis patients appeared to carry a characteristic roughly eight-variant TCR beta motif.

TCRdb redid the calling of the 5' RACE reads with MiXCR, one entry per CDR3 protein. This sample has about 800,000 distinct CDR3 sequences; 12% occur once, and the top ten carry 0.45% to 0.6%. Sequenced sample: blood, either unsorted or a sorted T cell fraction (not recorded which). The receptor set was obtained from a male donor with ankylosing spondylitis.

This clonotype was seen more than once but under ten times. The chain combines TRBV7-3 with TRBJ2-2; D gene uncertain. The V gene's germline CDR1 is SGHTA and CDR2 FQGTGA. The ends were cut back, 5 bases at V and 7 bases at J, with 11 bases in the middle. CDR3 length equals 13 residues. The CDR3 spells CASSLGPGGELFF. As DNA, the CDR3 is TGTGCCAGCAGCCTAGGGCCCGGCGGGGAGCTGTTTTTT.

This clonotype occurred a few times. The J gene is TRBJ2-7, the V gene TRBV6-1, with D perhaps TRBD1 (5 bases). Germline V gives CDR1 MNHNS, CDR2 SASEGT. The CDR3 covers 15 residues. V was cut by 7 bases and J by 3 bases, with 19 bases left in between. The CDR3: CASTAAAGPYYEQYF. CDR3 in DNA: TGTGCCAGCACCGCGGCGGCAGGGCCCTACTACGAGCAGTACTTC.

The genes are TRBV5-1 and TRBJ1-6; no reliable D call. The V and J ends lost 2 bases and 4 bases respectively, with 10 bases between them. The CDR3 sequence is 15 residues long. Germline CDR1 and CDR2: SGHRS and YFSETQ. This CDR3 is CASSLGHDYNSPLHF. The CDR3 DNA is TGCGCCAGCAGCTTAGGGCACGATTATAATTCACCCCTCCACTTT.

The table lists this clonotype with many counts. The V gene is TRBV6-5, the J gene TRBJ2-5; 7 bases are shared with TRBD2. The germline V gene has CDR1 MNHEY and CDR2 SVGAGI. Trimming at V came to 0 bases and at J to 7 bases, leaving 8 bases not matched to a gene. The CDR3 has 15 amino acids. CDR3 region: CASSYSARGEGTQYF. DNA for the CDR3: TGTGCCAGCAGTTACTCGGCAAGAGGGGAGGGGACCCAGTACTTC.

This clonotype was counted between two and nine times. The chain combines TRBV6-1 with TRBJ2-4; D call uncertain. The V gene's germline CDR1 is MNHNS and CDR2 SASEGT. V gave up 4 bases and J gave up 0 bases, with 7 bases separating them. The CDR3 has 14 amino acids. The CDR3 here is CASSGIGAKNIQYF. The CDR3 DNA sequence: TGTGCCAGCAGTGGTATAGGAGCCAAAAACATTCAGTACTTC.

The rearrangement joins TRBV20-1 to TRBJ2-5; 8 positions agree with TRBD2. The CDR3 has 15 residues. V shed 5 bases and J 5 bases; nucleotides not matched to a gene: 13. The germline CDR1 and CDR2 sequences are DFQATT and SNEGSKA (reference sequence). The CDR3: CSAGVIAGHGETQYF. As DNA, the CDR3 is TGCAGTGCTGGGGTGATAGCGGGGCACGGTGAGACCCAGTACTTC.

The rearrangement uses TRBV12-3 or TRBV12-4 and TRBJ2-1; D unresolved. Trimming stripped 8 bases from V and 10 bases from J, with 15 bases between. The CDR3 has 12 amino acids. The CDR3 sequence: CASRYTGGEQFF. CDR3 nucleotides: TGTGCCAGCCGCTATACGGGTGGCGAGCAGTTCTTC.

The rearrangement joins TRBV11-2 to TRBJ2-1; perhaps D is TRBD1 or TRBD2 (5 bases each). Trimming shortened V by 0 bases and J by 6 bases, and 12 bases separated the two germline ends. Germline V gene lookup returns CDR1 SGHAT and CDR2 FQNNGV. The CDR3 length is 15 residues. As DNA, the CDR3 is TGTGCCAGCAGCTTAGAAGGGACGGGGATCAATGAGCAGTTCTTC. Translation: CASSLEGTGINEQFF.

This clonotype was observed many times. The chain is built from TRBV18 and TRBJ2-7; D call uncertain. Per germline, CDR1 KGHSH and CDR2 LQKENI. This CDR3 contains 14 residues. V dropped 3 bases and J dropped 7 bases, with 16 bases sitting between them. The CDR3 reads CASSPPFGSEEQYF. CDR3 in DNA: TGTGCCAGCTCACCGCCTTTCGGGTCGGAAGAGCAGTACTTC.

The rearrangement joins TRBV5-6 to TRBJ2-7, with D unresolved. V was cut by 5 bases and J by 5 bases, with 14 bases left in between. Germline V gene lookup returns CDR1 SGHDT and CDR2 YYEEEE. This CDR3 region has 13 residues. This chain's CDR3 is CASRYLDTNEQYF. CDR3 sequence (DNA): TGTGCCAGCAGATACCTCGACACGAACGAGCAGTACTTC.

This clonotype was detected a few times. The chain recombines TRBV5-1 with TRBJ2-2, with 7 bases lining up with TRBD1. Looked up from germline, CDR1 is SGHRS and CDR2 is YFSETQ. Germline trimming cut 3 bases from V and 3 bases from J; bases unmatched to any gene: 2. This CDR3 contains 14 residues. The CDR3 protein is CASSSGQHTGELFF. For the CDR3, the DNA is TGCGCCAGCAGCTCGGGACAGCACACCGGGGAGCTGTTTTTT. Supplemented by reference TRBV5-1 and TRBJ2-2, the full variable domain reads KAGVTQTPRYLIKTRGQQVTLSCSPISGHRSVSWYQQTPGQGLQFLFEYFSETQRNKGNFPGRFSGRQFSNSRSEMNVSTLELGDSALYLCASSSGQHTGELFFGEGSRLTVL.

The chain employs TRBV6-4 and TRBJ2-3; D call uncertain. Germline V CDR1 and CDR2: MRHNA, SNTAGT. Trimming took 10 bases from V and 0 from J, leaving 11 bases between them. The CDR3 totals 13 residues. This CDR3 reads CATREVSTDTQYF. In DNA form, the CDR3 reads TGTGCCACCCGAGAGGTTAGCACAGATACGCAGTATTTT.

The V call is TRBV25-1, the J call TRBJ1-4, with D maybe TRBD1 (5 bases). The ends were cut back, 5 bases at V and 4 bases at J, with 14 bases in the middle. CDR1 and CDR2 from the germline V gene are MGHDK and SYGVNS. CDR3 length: 15 residues. As DNA, the CDR3 is TGTGCCAGCAGTCTCCCGGGACTGGATAATGAAAAACTGTTTTTT. Its protein product is CASSLPGLDNEKLFF.

This clonotype was recorded many times. The V and J genes are TRBV5-1 and TRBJ1-1; D ambiguous. CDR1 is SGHRS and CDR2 is YFSETQ in the germline V gene. Between the trimmed V and J ends, which lost 4 bases and 1 base, there was a span of 8 bases. CDR3 length equals 13 residues. CDR3 sequence reads: CASSPDPNTEAFF. DNA for the CDR3: TGCGCCAGCAGCCCGGACCCGAACACTGAAGCTTTCTTT. The full variable domain, completed using reference TRBV5-1 and TRBJ1-1, is KAGVTQTPRYLIKTRGQQVTLSCSPISGHRSVSWYQQTPGQGLQFLFEYFSETQRNKGNFPGRFSGRQFSNSRSEMNVSTLELGDSALYLCASSPDPNTEAFFGQGTRLTVV.

The table lists this clonotype with many counts. This chain links TRBV6-1 with TRBJ1-5; D not resolved. The CDR3 runs 17 residues. CDR1 and CDR2 (germline): MNHNS, SASEGT. The V end was cut by 6 bases, the J end by 2 bases, with 20 bases between. CDR3 sequence (DNA): TGTGCCAGCAGCATAGGGTGGGGTACTGTGGGCAATCAGCCCCAGCATTTT. This gives the protein CASSIGWGTVGNQPQHF.

The chain is built from TRBV20-1 and TRBJ2-3; 7 nucleotides agree with TRBD2. CDR3 length: 13 residues. The germline V gene has CDR1 DFQATT and CDR2 SNEGSKA (reference sequence). Trimming cost V 4 bases and J 4 bases; bases outside gene matches: 5. This CDR3 reads CSAKGGSPDTQYF. The CDR3 DNA reads as TGCAGTGCTAAGGGCGGGAGTCCAGATACGCAGTATTTT.